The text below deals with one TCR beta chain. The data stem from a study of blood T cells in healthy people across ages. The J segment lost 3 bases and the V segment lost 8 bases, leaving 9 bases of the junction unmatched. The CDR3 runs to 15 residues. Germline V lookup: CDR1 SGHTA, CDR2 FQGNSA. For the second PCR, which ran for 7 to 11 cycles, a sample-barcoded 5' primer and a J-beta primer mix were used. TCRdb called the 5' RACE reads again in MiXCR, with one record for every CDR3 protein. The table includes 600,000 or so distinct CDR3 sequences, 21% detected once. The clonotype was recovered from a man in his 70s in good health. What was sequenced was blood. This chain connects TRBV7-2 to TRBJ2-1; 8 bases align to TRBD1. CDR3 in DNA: TGTGCCAGCTGTTCACAGGGGGACAACTACAATGAGCAGTTCTTC. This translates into CASCSQGDNYNEQFF.